This T cell receptor beta chain derives from a study of blood T cells in healthy people across ages. Combining a sample-barcoded 5' primer with a J-beta primer mix, a second PCR ran for roughly 7 to 11 cycles. MiXCR, applied by TCRdb to the 5' RACE reads, yields one record per CDR3 protein. The sample contains roughly 1.6 million distinct CDR3 sequences, almost 35% of which appear only once. The V segment lost 1 base and the J segment 3 bases; nucleotides outside the gene matches: 9. This CDR3 region has 17 residues. In germline, CDR1 is LGHDT, CDR2 YNNKEL (reference sequence). This clonotype was counted a few times.

Sequenced: blood. The clonotype comes from a woman aged 30 to 39 in good health. J is TRBJ2-5 and V is TRBV3-1, with 9 positions matching TRBD2. CDR3 region: CASSQGWTSETEETQYF. Written as DNA, the CDR3 is TGTGCCAGCAGCCAAGGTTGGACTAGCGAAACGGAAGAGACCCAGTACTTC.